The 24 T cell receptor beta chains below were found in one sample sequenced in a study of cytomegalovirus exposure and HLA in healthy donors listed by TCRdb under 2017. Library preparation was by the immunoSEQ multiplex PCR assay. TCRdb took over this immuneACCESS table, retaining in-frame rearrangements with V and J assigned. Such tables are incomplete; in checked studies, under half of the missing clones stem from an unresolved V gene, and the remainder is unexplained. This sample gives 150,000 to 180,000 clones in total; 70% to 90% of them show up just once. In total, the top ten clones hold 2% to 2.5% of the sample. Source material: PBMCs. These receptors originate from a human donor in good health.

CDR3 protein: CASSITGADTQYF. The CDR3 DNA reads TGTGCCAGCAGCATTACAGGGGCAGATACGCAGTATTTT. The rearrangement uses TRBV7-8 and TRBJ2-3; 7 bases are shared with TRBD1. The CDR3 runs to 13 residues. Germline lookup yields CDR1 SGHVS and CDR2 FQNEAQ. V gave up 5 bases and J gave up 4 bases; unmatched junction bases: 3.

The chain carries TRBV6-1 and TRBJ2-7; 7 positions agree with TRBD1. The CDR3 sequence is 15 residues long. Trimming cost V 1 base and J 1 base; bases outside gene matches: 4. Per germline, CDR1 MNHNS and CDR2 SASEGT. The CDR3: CASSEVKTGSYEQYF. CDR3 coding DNA: TGTGCCAGCAGTGAAGTGAAGACAGGGTCCTACGAGCAGTACTTC.

This clone was seen only once. CDR3 coding DNA: TGTGCCAGCTCACCTCAGCGGGAGATGAACACTGAAGCTTTCTTT. Protein product: CASSPQREMNTEAFF. This sequence joins TRBV18 and TRBJ1-1; no clear D gene. CDR3 size: 15 residues. V was trimmed by 3 bases and J by 0 bases, leaving 11 bases between them. CDR1 and CDR2 (germline): KGHSH, LQKENI.

The chain uses TRBV14 and TRBJ2-7; 8 nucleotides match TRBD1. Germline lookup yields CDR1 SGHDN and CDR2 FVKESK. The V and J ends lost 2 bases and 6 bases, in that order; junction bases with no gene match: 6. The CDR3 runs 14 residues. The CDR3 protein is CASSQHQGAPEQYF. The CDR3 region has the DNA TGTGCCAGCAGCCAACATCAGGGGGCCCCCGAGCAGTACTTC.

The rearrangement uses TRBV2 and TRBJ2-1, with TRBD1 as a possible D gene (6 bases). V was cut by 6 bases and J by 4 bases, with 16 bases left in between. The length of the CDR3 is 15 residues. Germline V gene lookup returns CDR1 SNHLY and CDR2 FYNNEI. DNA of the CDR3: TGTGCCAGCAGGTTGGGACAAGGACCTTACAATGAGCAGTTCTTC. Its translation is CASRLGQGPYNEQFF.

The chain employs TRBV30 and TRBJ2-1; D is unclear. Germline V lookup: CDR1 GTSNPN, CDR2 SVGIG (reference sequence). The CDR3 loop spans 13 amino acids. The ends were cut back, 0 bases at V and 3 bases at J, with 6 bases in the middle. This CDR3 reads CAWSVLSYNEQFF. The CDR3 region has the DNA TGTGCCTGGAGTGTACTGAGCTACAATGAGCAGTTCTTC. Full variable domain (missing parts from reference TRBV30 and TRBJ2-1): SQTIHQWPATLVQPVGSPLSLECTVEGTSNPNLYWYRQAAGRGLQLLFYSVGIGQISSEVPQNLSASRPQDRQFILSSKKLLLSDSGFYLCAWSVLSYNEQFFGPGTRLTVL.

This clone was observed once. This chain joins TRBV5-1 and TRBJ1-4; TRBD1 matches 9 bases. This CDR3 has 18 amino acids. Germline V gene data show CDR1 as SGHRS and CDR2 as YFSETQ. The V gene end was trimmed by 3 bases and the J gene end by 6 bases; junction bases not matched to a gene: 15. The CDR3 DNA follows: TGCGCCAGCAGCTCAAACCCGGGACAGGGACGAGTAGATGAAAAACTGTTTTTT. Its translation: CASSSNPGQGRVDEKLFF.

The chain employs TRBV28 and TRBJ2-3; 9 nucleotides align to TRBD1. Looked up from germline, CDR1 is MDHEN and CDR2 is SYDVKM. CDR3 length equals 17 residues. The V segment lost 4 bases and the J segment 0 bases; nucleotides outside the gene matches: 8. CDR3 sequence reads: CASSSAGTGISTDTQYF. The CDR3, as DNA: TGTGCCAGCAGTTCGGCCGGGACAGGGATAAGCACAGATACGCAGTATTTT. Based on the CDR3 plus reference TRBV28 and TRBJ2-3, the full variable domain is DVKVTQSSRYLVKRTGEKVFLECVQDMDHENMFWYRQDPGLGLRLIYFSYDVKMKEKGDIPEGYSVSREKKERFSLILESASTNQTSMYLCASSSAGTGISTDTQYFGPGTRLTVL.

V is TRBV5-6 and J is TRBJ1-1; 7 nucleotides line up with TRBD1. The germline gives CDR1 SGHDT, CDR2 YYEEEE. Trimming cost V 6 bases and J 5 bases; bases outside gene matches: 7. This CDR3 comprises 13 residues. The CDR3 loop is CASTVTGSTEAFF. The CDR3 nucleotides are TGTGCCAGCACGGTGACAGGGAGTACTGAAGCTTTCTTT. Full variable domain (missing parts from reference TRBV5-6 and TRBJ1-1): DAGVTQSPTHLIKTRGQQVTLRCSPKSGHDTVSWYQQALGQGPQFIFQYYEEEERQRGNFPDRFSGHQFPNYSSELNVNALLLGDSALYLCASTVTGSTEAFFGQGTRLTVV.

This clone has just one count. The V and J genes are TRBV7-8 and TRBJ1-3; TRBD1 matches at 7 bases. The CDR3 contains 16 residues. Germline trimming cut 2 bases from V and 0 bases from J; bases unmatched to any gene: 4. In germline, CDR1 is SGHVS, CDR2 FQNEAQ. The CDR3 sequence is CASSLRRDSSGNTIYF. Here the CDR3 DNA reads TGTGCCAGCAGCTTACGTCGGGACAGCTCTGGAAACACCATATATTTT.

This clone has more than one count but fewer than ten. The chain combines TRBV5-1 with TRBJ2-7, with 8 bases matching TRBD1. Germline CDR1 SGHRS, CDR2 YFSETQ. The CDR3 spans 13 residues. V lost 4 bases and J lost 7; bases outside the gene matches: 7. CDR3 coding DNA: TGCGCCAGCAGCAAGGGCGACAGGGGTGAGCAGTACTTC. This sequence encodes CASSKGDRGEQYF.

V usage is TRBV29-1 and J usage is TRBJ1-5, with D possibly being TRBD1 (5 bases). The CDR3 spans 12 residues. Trimming pared 6 bases from V and 0 bases from J, leaving 6 bases between. CDR1 and CDR2 from the germline V gene are SQVTM and ANQGSEA. Here the CDR3 reads CSVTVSNQPQHF. For the CDR3, the DNA is TGCAGCGTGACAGTTAGCAATCAGCCCCAGCATTTT.

This chain links TRBV7-6 with TRBJ2-1; 9 bases align to TRBD1. Looked up from germline, CDR1 is SGHVS and CDR2 is FNYEAQ. The CDR3 has 16 amino acids. With 2 bases clipped from V and 6 bases from J, the junction kept 8 bases outside the gene matches. The CDR3: CASSLSGTGFGNEQFF. CDR3 bases: TGTGCCAGCAGCTTATCCGGGACAGGGTTCGGCAATGAGCAGTTCTTC.

V gene TRBV7-8 combines with J gene TRBJ1-1; the match to TRBD1 covers 9 bases. The germline gives CDR1 SGHVS, CDR2 FQNEAQ. Unmatched junction bases numbered 16, after V lost 5 bases and J lost 0 bases. CDR3 length equals 19 residues. CDR3 nucleotides: TGTGCCAGCAGCCTTTATATGGTCCCGGGACAGGGCCTGAACACTGAAGCTTTCTTT. It codes for CASSLYMVPGQGLNTEAFF.

V gene TRBV15 combines with J gene TRBJ1-5; 9 nucleotides agree with TRBD1. The CDR3 totals 16 residues. CDR1 and CDR2 from the germline V gene are LNHNV and YYDKDF (reference sequence). V lost 6 bases and J lost 8; bases outside the gene matches: 14. As DNA, the CDR3 is TGTGCCACCAGTACCGCAACAGGGGGCGCGTTGGAGCCCCAGCATTTT. Residues: CATSTATGGALEPQHF.

The chain uses TRBV4-1 and TRBJ1-5; TRBD1 agrees at 10 bases. Germline values: CDR1 MGHRA, CDR2 YSYEKL. The CDR3 is 20 residues long. V was pared by 0 bases and J by 0 bases, with 11 bases of the junction left unmatched. The CDR3 sequence: CASSQDGTGVITYSNQPQHF. The CDR3, as DNA: TGCGCCAGCAGCCAAGATGGGACAGGGGTCATTACTTATAGCAATCAGCCCCAGCATTTT.

V gene TRBV5-6 combines with J gene TRBJ1-5; D is unresolved. Germline V gene lookup returns CDR1 SGHDT and CDR2 YYEEEE. Trimming left V 0 bases short and J 5 bases short, with 6 bases between. CDR3 size: 13 residues. DNA for the CDR3: TGTGCCAGCAGCTTGGATCCATATCAGCCCCAGCATTTT. It specifies CASSLDPYQPQHF.

The genes are TRBV7-2 and TRBJ2-1, with TRBD2 matching over 14 bases. CDR1 SGHTA and CDR2 FQGNSA come from the germline V gene. This CDR3 contains 17 residues. The junction had 7 bases not matched to a gene; V was cut back by 2 bases and J by 7 bases. CDR3 DNA sequence: TGTGCCAGCAGCTTAAAAGGGACTAGCGGGAGTGGGAATGAGCAGTTCTTC. It is translated as CASSLKGTSGSGNEQFF.

The genes are TRBV7-9 and TRBJ2-6; 8 bases fit TRBD1. Looked up from germline, CDR1 is SEHNR and CDR2 is FQNEAQ (reference sequence). The CDR3 is made up of 17 amino acids. Trimming took 2 bases from V and 2 from J; bases not matched to a gene: 5. CDR3 region: CASSLRPGQAGANVLTF. For the CDR3, the DNA is TGTGCCAGCAGCTTAAGGCCGGGACAGGCTGGGGCCAACGTCCTGACTTTC.

The chain has TRBV28 and TRBJ1-2, with TRBD1 matching over 9 bases. V gave up 5 bases and J gave up 2 bases; unmatched junction bases: 12. Germline-derived CDR1 and CDR2 are MDHEN and SYDVKM. The CDR3 consists of 17 residues. The chain's CDR3 is CASSLVRTGAGNYGYTF. The DNA of the CDR3 is TGTGCCAGCAGTCTTGTTAGGACAGGGGCTGGCAACTATGGCTACACCTTC.

The chain links TRBV6-1 to TRBJ1-3; D is unclear. V was clipped by 6 bases and J by 3 bases, with 12 bases between them. Germline CDR1 and CDR2: MNHNS and SASEGT. The CDR3 has 14 amino acids. In nucleotides, the CDR3 is TGTGCCAGCAGCCTAGGGAGAAGTGGAAACACCATATATTTT. Encoded protein: CASSLGRSGNTIYF.

The V call is TRBV6-1, the J call TRBJ2-1; perhaps TRBD2 as D (6 bases). V lost 7 bases and J lost 14, with 15 bases in between. This CDR3 has 11 residues. Germline CDR1 MNHNS, CDR2 SASEGT. The CDR3 is CASTTIGGEFF. CDR3 DNA sequence: TGTGCCAGCACCACAATAGGAGGGGAGTTCTTC.

The J gene is TRBJ1-1, the V gene TRBV5-1; D not resolved. This CDR3 has 15 residues. Per germline, CDR1 SGHRS and CDR2 YFSETQ. V lost 4 bases to trimming and J lost 1 base, with 14 bases between them. In DNA, the CDR3 is TGCGCCAGCAGCCTGCCAGGACGGGAGAACACTGAAGCTTTCTTT. It codes for CASSLPGRENTEAFF. Drawing the rest from reference TRBV5-1 and TRBJ1-1, the complete variable domain is KAGVTQTPRYLIKTRGQQVTLSCSPISGHRSVSWYQQTPGQGLQFLFEYFSETQRNKGNFPGRFSGRQFSNSRSEMNVSTLELGDSALYLCASSLPGRENTEAFFGQGTRLTVV.

This clone was counted once. CDR3 loop: CAISLTGETQYF. The CDR3 DNA reads TGTGCCATCAGCCTAACGGGAGAGACCCAGTACTTC. The gene calls are TRBV10-3 and TRBJ2-5, with D uncertain. CDR3 size: 12 residues. The V gene lost 6 bases and the J gene lost 4 bases, with 9 bases spanning the gap. Per germline, CDR1 ENHRY and CDR2 SYGVKD.